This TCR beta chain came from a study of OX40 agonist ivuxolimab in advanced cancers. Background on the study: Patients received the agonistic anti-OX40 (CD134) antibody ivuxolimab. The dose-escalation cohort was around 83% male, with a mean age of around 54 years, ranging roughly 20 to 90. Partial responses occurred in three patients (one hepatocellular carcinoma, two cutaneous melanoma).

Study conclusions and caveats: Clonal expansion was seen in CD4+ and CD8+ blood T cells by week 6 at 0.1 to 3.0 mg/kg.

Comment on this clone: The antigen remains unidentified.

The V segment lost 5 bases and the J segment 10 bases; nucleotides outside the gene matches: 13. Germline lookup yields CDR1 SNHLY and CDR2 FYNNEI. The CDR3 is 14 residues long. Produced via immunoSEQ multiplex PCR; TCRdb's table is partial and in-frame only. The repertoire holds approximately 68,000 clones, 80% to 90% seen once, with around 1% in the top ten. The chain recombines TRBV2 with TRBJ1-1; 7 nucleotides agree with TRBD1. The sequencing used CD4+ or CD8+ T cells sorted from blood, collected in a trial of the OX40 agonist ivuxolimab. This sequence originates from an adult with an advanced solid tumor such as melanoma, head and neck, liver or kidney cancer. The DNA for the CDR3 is TGTGCCAGCAGTTCTCAGCTAGGGGGCTTGGGAGCTTTCTTT. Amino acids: CASSSQLGGLGAFF.